This T cell receptor (beta chain) was observed in a study of OX40 agonist ivuxolimab in advanced cancers. Profiled with immunoSEQ multiplex PCR; TCRdb holds only in-frame clones, not every one. In the table there are some 110,000 clones, less than 95% of which are singletons. CDR3 length: 14 residues. Germline loops: CDR1 SEHNR, CDR2 FQNEAQ (reference sequence). The J segment lost 4 bases and the V segment lost 5 bases, leaving 8 bases of the junction unmatched. The source was CD4+ or CD8+ T cells sorted from blood, collected in a trial of the OX40 agonist ivuxolimab. The chain is built from TRBV7-9 and TRBJ2-7, with 7 bases identical to TRBD1. The TCR comes from an adult with an advanced solid tumor such as melanoma, head and neck, liver or kidney cancer. CDR3 sequence: CASSPPGGTYEQYF. The CDR3 DNA sequence: TGTGCCAGCAGCCCCCCAGGGGGTACATACGAGCAGTACTTC.